Listed below are T cell receptor beta chains from one sample, sequenced in a study of regulatory T cells. Sequencing used immunoSEQ multiplex PCR; TCRdb keeps in-frame clones, though not all of them. The table includes some 20,000 clones, 80% to 95% detected once. The sample comprised CD8+ T cells sorted from blood. These receptor sequences come from a child between 2 and 9 years old with CD3G deficiency. Both conserved end residues are part of each CDR3. Fields, in order: clone size, J gene, D gene, V gene, CDR3 protein, CDR3 DNA. A D gene is named only where the DNA matches it firmly. Expanded clones are given a class, and other clones once, few, many or no size at all.

>once|TRBJ2-7|NA|TRBV5-1
CASSARSGAYEQYF
TGCGCCAGCAGCGCCCGTTCAGGGGCCTACGAGCAGTACTTC
>NA|TRBJ2-1|TRBD2|TRBV19
CASSISGSSYNEQFF
TGTGCCAGTAGTATAAGCGGGAGCTCCTACAATGAGCAGTTCTTC
>NA|TRBJ1-1|NA|TRBV30
CAWSKGGEAFF
TGTGCCTGGAGTAAGGGCGGTGAAGCTTTCTTT
>NA|TRBJ1-3|NA|TRBV28
CASSFGGSPGNTIYF
TGTGCCAGCAGTTTTGGGGGGTCCCCTGGAAACACCATATATTTT
>NA|TRBJ2-3|TRBD2|TRBV7-8
CASSLRAGVPDTQYF
TGTGCCAGCAGCTTAAGAGCGGGAGTTCCAGATACGCAGTATTTT
>NA|TRBJ2-7|NA|TRBV28
CASSLSAAEQYF
TGTGCCAGCAGTTTATCGGCAGCCGAGCAGTACTTC
>once|TRBJ1-5|NA|TRBV1
CTSSQDSENSLLFSNQPQHF
TGCACCAGCAGCCAAGATTCGGAGAACAGTCTCCTTTTTAGCAATCAGCCCCAGCATTTT
>NA|TRBJ2-7|TRBD2|TRBV6-1
CASSEGLHEQYF
TGTGCCAGCAGTGAGGGACTACACGAGCAGTACTTC
>once|TRBJ2-3|NA|TRBV7-9
CASSSSESTDTQYF
TGTGCCAGCAGCTCTTCCGAAAGCACAGATACGCAGTATTTT
>once|TRBJ1-1|NA|TRBV6-6
CASSYGIEAFF
TGTGCCAGCAGTTACGGCATTGAAGCTTTCTTT
>NA|TRBJ2-1|TRBD2|TRBV28
CASSLIGLGRNEQFF
TGTGCCAGCAGTTTAATAGGACTAGGTAGAAATGAGCAGTTCTTC
>NA|TRBJ1-2|TRBD1|TRBV19
CATNPGTGVSYGYTF
TGTGCCACTAACCCCGGGACAGGCGTCAGCTATGGCTACACCTTC
>NA|TRBJ2-7|NA|TRBV28
CASSLFGRGVRDEQYF
TGTGCCAGCAGCTTATTCGGACGCGGAGTAAGGGACGAGCAGTACTTC
>NA|TRBJ2-7|TRBD2|TRBV11-2
CASSLGGGRSYEQYF
TGTGCCAGCAGCTTAGGCGGGGGGCGATCCTACGAGCAGTACTTC
>NA|TRBJ2-5|NA|TRBV7-9
CASSPPGGLQETQYF
TGTGCCAGCAGCCCACCTGGGGGACTCCAAGAGACCCAGTACTTC
>NA|TRBJ2-7|NA|TRBV19
CASSIRAGPYEQYF
TGTGCCAGTAGTATTCGGGCGGGGCCCTACGAGCAGTACTTC
>NA|TRBJ1-1|NA|TRBV7-9
CASSSTGGNTEAFF
TGTGCCAGCAGCTCAACTGGGGGGAACACTGAAGCTTTCTTT
>NA|TRBJ1-1|NA|TRBV28
CASSFGGGLDTEAFF
TGTGCCAGCAGTTTCGGGGGGGGCTTAGACACTGAAGCTTTCTTT
>NA|TRBJ2-1|TRBD1|TRBV7-9
CASSDAGQGSNEQFF
TGTGCCAGCAGCGATGCGGGACAGGGATCCAATGAGCAGTTCTTC
>NA|TRBJ1-5|NA|TRBV19
CASRQFQNQPQHF
TGTGCCAGCAGACAGTTTCAGAATCAGCCCCAGCATTTT
>NA|TRBJ2-7|TRBD1|TRBV4-1
CASSHPGQGYEQYF
TGCGCCAGCAGCCATCCGGGACAGGGGTACGAGCAGTACTTC
>NA|TRBJ1-4|NA|TRBV6-6
CASQLGEKLFF
TGTGCCAGTCAATTGGGAGAAAAACTGTTTTTT
>once|TRBJ1-4|TRBD1|TRBV28
CASTKTGQPNEKLFF
TGTGCCAGCACCAAGACGGGACAGCCTAATGAAAAACTGTTTTTT
>NA|TRBJ2-7|NA|TRBV5-1
CASSLGNEQYF
TGCGCCAGCAGCTTGGGGAACGAGCAGTACTTC
>NA|TRBJ2-5|NA|TRBV7-8
CASSAGTLSGAQETQYF
TGTGCCAGCAGCGCCGGGACACTCAGTGGGGCCCAAGAGACCCAGTACTTC
>NA|TRBJ2-7|NA|TRBV6-1
CASSERDTEGLYEQYF
TGTGCCAGCAGTGAACGGGACACCGAGGGGCTCTACGAGCAGTACTTC
>NA|TRBJ1-1|NA|TRBV28
CASSSLGLNTEAFF
TGTGCCAGCAGTTCGCTCGGTTTAAACACTGAAGCTTTCTTT
>NA|TRBJ1-1|NA|TRBV19
CASSIGTPYTEAFF
TGTGCCAGTAGTATCGGGACTCCCTACACTGAAGCTTTCTTT
>NA|TRBJ2-7|NA|TRBV6-1
CASSSTVAGYEQYF
TGTGCCAGCAGTTCAACCGTGGCGGGATACGAGCAGTACTTC
>NA|TRBJ2-1|TRBD2|TRBV7-9
CASSGSSGRGYNEQFF
TGTGCCAGCAGCGGGAGTAGCGGGAGAGGGTACAATGAGCAGTTCTTC
>NA|TRBJ2-7|NA|TRBV7-8
CASSLAFDEQYF
TGTGCCAGCAGCTTAGCTTTCGACGAGCAGTACTTC
>NA|TRBJ1-5|TRBD1|TRBV28
CASTPNLSGTGEEENQPQHF
TGTGCCAGCACCCCCAATCTTTCCGGGACAGGGGAGGAGGAAAATCAGCCCCAGCATTTT
>NA|TRBJ2-5|TRBD2|TRBV13
CASSIGTRGTQYF
TGTGCCAGCAGCATCGGGACTAGGGGGACCCAGTACTTC
>NA|TRBJ1-5|NA|TRBV28
CASSLFRDTNQPQHF
TGTGCCAGCAGTTTATTCCGGGACACCAATCAGCCCCAGCATTTT
>NA|TRBJ2-3|TRBD2|TRBV13
CASSLAAGVAQYF
TGTGCCAGCAGCTTAGCAGCGGGAGTGGCGCAGTATTTT
>NA|TRBJ1-1|NA|TRBV28
CASSLRMNTEAFF
TGTGCCAGCAGTTTGCGGATGAACACTGAAGCTTTCTTT
>NA|TRBJ2-5|TRBD1|TRBV7-9
CASSLGTGIQETQYF
TGTGCCAGCAGCTTAGGGACAGGGATCCAAGAGACCCAGTACTTC
>NA|TRBJ2-7|TRBD1|TRBV6-5
CASSYETGGWHEQYF
TGTGCCAGCAGTTACGAGACAGGGGGCTGGCACGAGCAGTACTTC
>NA|TRBJ2-7|NA|TRBV28
CASSLPSSYEQYF
TGTGCCAGCAGTTTACCGAGCAGCTACGAGCAGTACTTC
>NA|TRBJ2-7|NA|TRBV28
CASSLFAESYEQYF
TGTGCCAGCAGTTTATTTGCAGAGTCCTACGAGCAGTACTTC
>NA|TRBJ2-7|TRBD1|TRBV28
CASSSPRDRAYEQYF
TGTGCCAGCAGTTCCCCCCGGGACAGAGCCTACGAGCAGTACTTC
>NA|TRBJ1-5|NA|TRBV6-1
CASSEWALDRNQPQHF
TGTGCCAGCAGTGAATGGGCCCTCGACAGGAATCAGCCCCAGCATTTT
>NA|TRBJ1-2|TRBD1|TRBV5-1
CASSLAGTGTHGYTF
TGCGCCAGCAGCCTAGCCGGGACAGGGACGCATGGCTACACCTTC